Below, 15 T cell receptor beta chains from the same sample are listed, as sequenced in a study of T cells in Graves' hyperthyroidism and ophthalmopathy. RNA transcripts were the template for amplifying TCR beta CDR3 regions. First-round RT-PCR targeting the TCR CDR3 was performed with the HTBI primer set. TCRdb reanalysed the multiplex PCR reads using MiXCR and keeps one entry per CDR3 protein. Of 500,000 to 700,000 distinct CDR3 sequences detected, approximately 15% appear once; the ten largest clones hold 15% to 20%. Sequenced material: blood. The receptor set was obtained from a woman aged 18-35 years with Graves' hyperthyroidism.

There are many counts of this clonotype. The rearrangement uses TRBV11-3 and TRBJ2-7; 11 bases are shared with TRBD2. Germline assignment: CDR1 SGHNT and CDR2 YENEEA. V trimming: 0 bases; J trimming: 1 base; junction bases outside the gene matches: 5. The CDR3 is 17 amino acids. CDR3 coding DNA: TGTGCCAGCAGCTTAGATACGACTAGCGGGGAATCCTACGAGCAGTACTTC. Residues: CASSLDTTSGESYEQYF.

This clonotype was detected ten times or more. The CDR3: CASSLELRLTTSGEQFF. The DNA of the CDR3 is TGTGCCAGCAGCTTAGAACTCAGACTAACGACCTCGGGTGAGCAGTTCTTC. This chain connects TRBV11-2 to TRBJ2-1; tentatively, D is TRBD2 (5 bases). Trimming pared 0 bases from V and 9 bases from J, leaving 21 bases between. Germline V CDR1 and CDR2: SGHAT, FQNNGV. This CDR3 spans 17 amino acids.

This clonotype showed up many times. The V gene is TRBV12-3 or TRBV12-4, the J gene TRBJ2-1, with D tentatively TRBD2 (6 bases). Trimming removed 0 bases from V and 5 bases from J, with 20 bases in between. The CDR3 has 18 amino acids. This chain's CDR3 is CASSLASLRVAAHNEQFF. The CDR3 DNA follows: TGTGCCAGCAGTTTAGCCTCACTTAGGGTAGCGGCTCACAATGAGCAGTTCTTC.

Notes on this clonotype: This may arise from a read error, as a much more abundant clone is one base away. The chain links TRBV12-3 or TRBV12-4 to TRBJ2-7; D uncertain. This CDR3 region has 15 residues. V was pared by 4 bases and J by 7 bases, with 20 bases between. In DNA form, the CDR3 reads TGTGCCAGCAGTTGGCGCTCTGACCCCCTCGGTGAGCAGTACTTC. It translates to CASSWRSDPLGEQYF.

The count of this clonotype is one. This chain links TRBV5-4 with TRBJ2-6; unclear D gene. V was cut by 0 bases and J by 0 bases, with 10 bases left in between. The CDR3 contains 17 residues. Germline-derived CDR1 and CDR2 are SGHNT and YYREEE (reference sequence). CDR3: CASSLGQRRSGANVLTF. DNA for the CDR3: TGTGCCAGCAGCTTGGGCCAGCGCCGCTCTGGGGCCAACGTCCTGACTTTC.

This clonotype showed up just a few times. The rearrangement uses TRBV10-1 and TRBJ2-5; D gene ambiguous. The length of the CDR3 is 13 residues. The V end lost 2 bases, the J end lost 3 bases, and 7 bases lay between the germline ends. The germline V gene has CDR1 WNHNN and CDR2 SYGVQD (reference sequence). The DNA of the CDR3 is TGCGCCAGCAGTGAGACGGTGAAAGAGACCCAGTACTTC. It is translated as CASSETVKETQYF.

A few counts support this clonotype. CDR3 nucleotides: TGTGCCAGCAGGACCGGGACAGGGGGTATCTACGAGCAGTACTTC. Amino acids: CASRTGTGGIYEQYF. The chain couples TRBV28 to TRBJ2-7, with 11 bases lining up with TRBD1. Germline lookup yields CDR1 MDHEN and CDR2 SYDVKM. The length of the CDR3 is 15 residues. J was trimmed by 3 bases and V by 6 bases; bases with no gene match: 7.

J is TRBJ2-2 and V is TRBV19; 8 bases line up with TRBD1. The CDR3 length is 16 residues. Losses at the gene ends were 1 base for V and 4 bases for J; bases not matched to a gene: 5. CDR1 and CDR2 from the germline V gene are LNHDA and SQIVND (reference sequence). CDR3 sequence (DNA): TGTGCCAGTAGTATAGGTAGGGACAGGCGCACCGGGGAGCTGTTTTTT. Translating it yields CASSIGRDRRTGELFF.

This clonotype has at least ten counts. Here the CDR3 DNA reads TGCAGTGCTAGAGATCTCCGGGGACTAGCGGGGGCAATGAATGAGCAGTTCTTC. This codes for CSARDLRGLAGAMNEQFF. The rearrangement uses TRBV20-1 and TRBJ2-1, with 14 bases aligning to TRBD2. In germline, CDR1 is DFQATT, CDR2 SNEGSKA (reference sequence). CDR3 length: 18 residues. Germline trimming cut 0 bases from V and 7 bases from J; bases unmatched to any gene: 11.

The CDR3 DNA follows: TGTGCTAGTACGATAGACGTCGGCGAGCAGTACTTC. It encodes CASTIDVGEQYF. The chain links TRBV12-5 to TRBJ2-7; D gene ambiguous. Germline V lookup: CDR1 LGHNT, CDR2 FRNRAP. The CDR3 loop spans 12 amino acids. V gave up 8 bases and J gave up 6 bases, with 14 bases separating them.

This clonotype appeared many times. V is TRBV12-3 or TRBV12-4 and J is TRBJ2-3; TRBD1 matches 9 bases. With V trimmed by 0 bases and J by 3 bases, 4 bases remained unmatched. CDR3 size: 16 residues. CDR3 sequence: CASSLAGTGLTDTQYF. CDR3 sequence (DNA): TGTGCCAGCAGTTTAGCCGGGACAGGGTTGACAGATACGCAGTATTTT.

This clonotype was counted at least ten times. The chain couples TRBV2 to TRBJ1-2; 12 bases line up with TRBD1. Germline CDR1 is SNHLY and CDR2 is FYNNEI. Trimming cost V 4 bases and J 8 bases; bases outside gene matches: 5. The CDR3 sequence is 14 residues long. The DNA of the CDR3 is TGTGCCAGCAGTGCCGGGACAGGGGGCGCAGGCTACACCTTC. Translating gives CASSAGTGGAGYTF.

The chain couples TRBV2 to TRBJ2-2; D uncertain. Germline CDR1 reads SNHLY; CDR2 reads FYNNEI. CDR3 size: 14 residues. Trimming shortened V by 10 bases and J by 0 bases, and 12 bases separated the two germline ends. CDR3 residues: CAIARSSNTGELFF. The CDR3 nucleotides read TGTGCCATTGCGAGAAGCTCGAACACCGGGGAGCTGTTTTTT.

This clonotype was picked up a small number of times. V usage is TRBV19 and J usage is TRBJ2-7, with TRBD2 identical over 9 bases. Unmatched junction bases numbered 7, after V lost 6 bases and J lost 4 bases. The CDR3 is 14 residues long. Germline lookup yields CDR1 LNHDA and CDR2 SQIVND (reference sequence). The CDR3 spells CASRSSGSRYEQYF. The CDR3 DNA is TGTGCCAGTAGGAGTAGCGGGAGCAGGTACGAGCAGTACTTC.

In this sample, this clonotype turned up many times. The chain has TRBV12-3 or TRBV12-4 and TRBJ2-3; 10 positions match TRBD1. The V segment lost 6 bases and the J segment 4 bases; nucleotides outside the gene matches: 13. The CDR3 contains 17 residues. CDR3 in DNA: TGTGCCAGCAGCCGCTGGACAGGGGGGTCGACACCAGATACGCAGTATTTT. Translation gives CASSRWTGGSTPDTQYF.